This T cell receptor beta chain was captured by sequencing in a study of T cell repertoires in cytomegalovirus infection. CDR1 and CDR2 from the germline V gene are MNHEY and SVGEGT. The CDR3 contains 13 residues. With V trimmed by 3 bases and J by 9 bases, 5 bases remained unmatched. This clonotype was seen at least ten times. Each CDR3 protein is one row after TCRdb ran MiXCR on the reads. Of 450,000 to 650,000 distinct CDR3 sequences in the sample, 26% were seen once. This sequence originates from a human donor in good health (CMV status not recorded). Some clones in this sample may be carry-over from other donors' samples. The chain combines TRBV6-2 or TRBV6-3 with TRBJ2-1; 7 positions agree with TRBD2. Sequenced input: PBMCs. The CDR3 region is CASSYGGSSEQFF. The CDR3 DNA reads as TGTGCCAGCAGTTATGGCGGGAGTAGTGAGCAGTTCTTC.